This T cell receptor beta chain derives from a study of blood T cell repertoires in COVID-19. Trimming pared 0 bases from V and 0 bases from J, leaving 26 bases between. Germline CDR1 is GTSNPN and CDR2 is SVGIG (reference sequence). The CDR3 is 20 residues long. Measured with immunoSEQ multiplex PCR; TCRdb has only the in-frame clones, and not every one. This table has around 250,000 clones, 70% to 90% appearing once. The chain is built from TRBV30 and TRBJ1-1; no clear D gene. The sample consisted of PBMCs or T cells enriched from blood (not recorded which). The TCR was taken from a woman aged 50 to 60 with acute COVID-19. The CDR3 sequence is CAWSVREISQRSLLNTEAFF. The DNA of the CDR3 is TGTGCCTGGAGTGTACGGGAGATAAGTCAAAGATCTTTGTTGAACACTGAAGCTTTCTTT.